This TCR beta chain was sequenced during a study of regulatory T cells in long-lasting Graves disease. Study results and limitations: TCR diversity in persistent Graves' patients was below that of newly diagnosed ones. More public clonotypes were shared by persistent patients (2,741) than by new patients (about 970).

This CDR3 has 14 residues. Germline CDR1 is SGHRS and CDR2 is YFSETQ. Trimming cost V 0 bases and J 1 base, with 8 bases left between them. As to time point: newly diagnosed GD, antithyroid drugs for less than 3 months. PBMC RNA was the source of the TCR library. Criteria from the American Thyroid Association guidelines were applied to diagnose Graves' disease. Arm-PCR of CDR3 regions and iRepertoire HTBI primers were the basis on which TCR beta libraries were built. Original methodology: Across samples, 60 or so TRBV and roughly 13 TRBJ segments were found. One entry per CDR3 protein results from TCRdb running MiXCR on the multiplex PCR reads. The V and J calls reflect TCRdb's pipeline rather than the authors' work. This table has hundreds of thousands of distinct CDR3 sequences, around 12% appearing once. This clonotype appeared many times. Its antigen is as yet unknown. This same sample was also part of a study on T cells in Graves' hyperthyroidism and ophthalmopathy.

This clonotype was sampled from a woman in her twenties or thirties with Graves disease. The input for sequencing was peripheral blood mononuclear cells (PBMCs), taken at new diagnosis, from a patient treated with antithyroid drugs. V gene TRBV5-1 combines with J gene TRBJ2-7, with D unclear. The DNA of the CDR3 is TGCGCCAGCAGCTTGGAGGTAGCTTCCTACGAGCAGTACTTC. It specifies CASSLEVASYEQYF. Combining the CDR3 with reference TRBV5-1 and TRBJ2-7 gives the whole variable domain KAGVTQTPRYLIKTRGQQVTLSCSPISGHRSVSWYQQTPGQGLQFLFEYFSETQRNKGNFPGRFSGRQFSNSRSEMNVSTLELGDSALYLCASSLEVASYEQYFGPGTRLTVT.